This T cell receptor (beta chain) appears in the sequencing data of a study of T-cell reconstitution after alpha-beta-depleted transplantation in children. V lost 2 bases to trimming and J lost 1 base, with 5 bases between them. CDR1 is MDHEN, CDR2 SYDVKM, per germline. The CDR3 length is 13 residues. There are many counts of this clonotype. Unique molecular identifiers featured in how the TCRbeta library was prepared. Via MiXCR, TCRdb re-called the PCR reads, giving one row per CDR3 protein. This repertoire shows 400,000 to 450,000 distinct CDR3 sequences, 43% found once; its top ten account for about 30%.

Sequenced material: PBMCs, taken before TCRalphabeta/CD19-depleted stem cell transplant. V and J are TRBV28 and TRBJ1-1; D not certain. The TCR was taken from a girl aged 2 to 9 with aplastic anemia, due to receive a stem cell transplant. The CDR3 spells CASSLQENTEAFF. In DNA form, the CDR3 reads TGTGCCAGCAGTTTACAGGAGAACACTGAAGCTTTCTTT.